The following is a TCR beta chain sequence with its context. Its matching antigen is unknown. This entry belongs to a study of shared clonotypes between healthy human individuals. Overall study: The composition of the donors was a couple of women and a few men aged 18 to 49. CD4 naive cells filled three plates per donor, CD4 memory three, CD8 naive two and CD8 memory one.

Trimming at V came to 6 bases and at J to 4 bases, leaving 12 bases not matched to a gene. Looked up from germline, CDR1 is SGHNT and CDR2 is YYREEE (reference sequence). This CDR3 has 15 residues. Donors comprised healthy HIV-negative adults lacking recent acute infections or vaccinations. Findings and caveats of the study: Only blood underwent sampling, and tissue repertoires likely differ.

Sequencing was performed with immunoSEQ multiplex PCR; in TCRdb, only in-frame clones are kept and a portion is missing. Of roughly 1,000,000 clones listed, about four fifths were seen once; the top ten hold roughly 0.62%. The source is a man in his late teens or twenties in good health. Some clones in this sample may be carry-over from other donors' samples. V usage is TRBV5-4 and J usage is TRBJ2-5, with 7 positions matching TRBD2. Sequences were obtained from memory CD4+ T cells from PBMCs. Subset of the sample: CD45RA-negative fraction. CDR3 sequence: CASMLRGGGRETQYF. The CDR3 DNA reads TGTGCCAGCATGCTCCGGGGCGGCGGGAGAGAGACCCAGTACTTC.